The source of this T cell receptor (beta chain) is a study of blood T cell repertoires in COVID-19. Study information: Donors in the United States, Italy and Spain gave samples during acute or convalescent COVID-19. PBMCs, B-cell-depleted T cells, or T cells provided the cDNA or gDNA that made up the material.

The CDR3 is 14 amino acids. Germline V gene lookup returns CDR1 SGHRS and CDR2 YFSETQ. The J segment lost 1 base and the V segment lost 4 bases, leaving 4 bases of the junction unmatched. Authors' methods: It was from reference gene primer amplification that nucleated cell counts were estimated. Repertoires were generated with immunoSEQ multiplex PCR, while TCRdb's copy carries only in-frame clones and drops some. For V, J and clone size, that table is used; D and trimming come from the DNA. The sample lists over 45,000 clones, under 90% occurring once. The clonotype comes from a woman of 80 years or more with active or convalescent COVID-19. The chain links TRBV5-1 to TRBJ1-2; 7 bases match TRBD1. The sequencing sample was made of peripheral blood. CDR3 sequence reads: CASSLTGNNYGYTF. The CDR3 DNA reads TGCGCCAGCAGCCTGACAGGGAATAACTATGGCTACACCTTC.